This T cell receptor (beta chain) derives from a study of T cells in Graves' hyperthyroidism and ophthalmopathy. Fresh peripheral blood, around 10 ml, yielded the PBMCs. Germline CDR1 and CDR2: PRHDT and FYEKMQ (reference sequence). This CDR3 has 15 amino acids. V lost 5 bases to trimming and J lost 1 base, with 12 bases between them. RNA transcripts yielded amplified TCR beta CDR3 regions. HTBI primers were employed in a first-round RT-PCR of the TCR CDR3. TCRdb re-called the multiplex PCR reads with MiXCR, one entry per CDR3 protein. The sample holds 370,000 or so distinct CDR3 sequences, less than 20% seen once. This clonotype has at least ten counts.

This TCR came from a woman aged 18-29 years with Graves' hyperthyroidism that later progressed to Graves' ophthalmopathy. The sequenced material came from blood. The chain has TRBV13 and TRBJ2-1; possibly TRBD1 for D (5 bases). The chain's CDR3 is CASSPPQGSYNEQFF. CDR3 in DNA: TGTGCCAGCAGCCCCCCGCAGGGTTCCTACAATGAGCAGTTCTTC.